This T cell receptor (beta chain) was profiled in a study of T-cell memory formation after mild COVID-19. Overall study results and limits: CD4+ bias marked clones expanding day 15 to 37, unlike balanced contracting clones.

TCRdb re-derived calls from the 5' RACE reads in MiXCR, one entry per CDR3 protein. This sample has some 130,000 distinct CDR3 sequences, with around 6.3% found just once. CDR3 length equals 13 residues. The germline V and J ends were trimmed by 0 bases and 6 bases, with 6 bases remaining between them. In germline, CDR1 is MNHNY, CDR2 SVGAGI (reference sequence). A note on this clonotype: The antigen is not known.

The sequence was collected from an adult woman who had mild COVID-19 (a few samples of this study predate the infection). Cell type and time point are not known. Sequencing was done on a sample of PBMCs or a T cell subset sorted from them (not recorded which). This chain connects TRBV6-6 to TRBJ1-5, with D uncertain. The CDR3 loop reads CASSYSVGQPQHF. The CDR3 coding sequence is TGTGCCAGCAGTTACTCTGTGGGTCAGCCCCAGCATTTT.